This T cell receptor (beta chain) is drawn from a study of T cells in Graves' hyperthyroidism and ophthalmopathy (dated by TCRdb to the late 2010s). Regarding the study in general: Peripheral blood samples were taken at the time of initial diagnosis, prior to any treatment. To identify TCR V-J signatures that set the groups apart, the researchers used a discovery cohort of about a hundred patients, made up of 40 to 45 with Graves' ophthalmopathy and about 60 with stable Graves' hyperthyroidism. Prospective prediction of ophthalmopathy was tested in an independent validation cohort consisting of fewer than 20 hyperthyroidism patients and 15 to 17 patients who later progressed to ophthalmopathy. The approximately 90 discovery patients were randomly split 7:3 into training and test sets. In about 6 Graves' hyperthyroidism patients, the study also compared T-cell repertoires from thyroid tissue with T-cell repertoires from blood. After blood sampling, hyperthyroidism patients were treated with methimazole at a starting dose of 30 mg daily, and ophthalmopathy patients were treated with high-dose intravenous methylprednisolone. TCR Vbeta CDR3 sequencing of approximately 140 peripheral blood samples (over 40 ophthalmopathy, around 80 hyperthyroidism and some 17 progressor patients) is reported in the paper. Study-wide findings and limitations: No statistical method was used to set the sample size in advance, and investigators knew the group allocation. Most expanded thyroid clonotypes (frequency above 0.001) were also detected in blood, a finding suggesting that blood repertoires may reflect thyroid immune responses. In cross-validation, a model built on a 13 V-J signature told ophthalmopathy apart from stable hyperthyroidism with roughly 87% sensitivity and around 84% specificity, and in testing the same model reached 80%/75%. In validation, progression to ophthalmopathy was predicted by the model with 70.59% sensitivity and 72% to 85% specificity, a median of approximately 7.1 months before onset.

A patient counted as having stable Graves' hyperthyroidism if no progression to ophthalmopathy occurred over 18 months of follow-up. Hyperthyroidism patients were newly diagnosed, had a disease duration of under 2 months, and were aged 18 to 65 years. Exclusion was applied to patients with uncontrolled infections, other autoimmune diseases, pregnancy or lactation. Diagnoses were based on clinical symptoms, serum thyroxine and TRAb, thyroid ultrasound and orbital computed tomography. Ficoll-Paque density gradient centrifugation was used to isolate PBMCs from 10 ml of fresh peripheral blood. Trizol reagent was used to extract total RNA, and RNA quality was then checked on an Agilent 2100 Bioanalyzer. In its sample, this clonotype was seen many times. Its antigen is currently not known. No base-level quality is on record; no much larger clone is a single base apart. The CDR3 runs 12 residues from the cysteine to the phenylalanine. The retained sequence is limited to the CDR3, 36 bases, with the frame set at the first base. The trim is 5 bases for V and 8 bases for J, with a gap of 10 bases between the germline ends. CDR1 and CDR2, looked up from the germline V gene, are MDHEN and SYDVKM.

TCR beta CDR3 regions were amplified from RNA transcripts. The TCR CDR3 was subjected to a first round of RT-PCR using the HTBI primer set and the Qiagen OneStep RT-PCR kit. Libraries were constructed in a second round of multiplex PCR, after which size selection and purification were carried out. Paired-end sequencing of the libraries was performed with 100 bp reads on an Illumina HiSeq2000. The authors' pipeline ran thus. SOAPnuke was used to process the raw data, with reads discarded if the reads contained adapters or uncalled bases, had a mean Phred below 15, or lacked an exact constant-primer or identifier match. High-quality paired reads were merged with COPE v1.2.5, and unique nucleotide sequences were defined as clonotypes. MiTCR v1.1 was used to align clonotypes to the IMGT TRBV, TRBD and TRBJ reference segments. The analysis was restricted to V-J combinations with a frequency above 0.0001, which together covered 99.2% of the repertoires. The TCS score was defined as the ratio of F50 (clonal expansion) to E x V (chaos), calculated using BLOSUM62-based TCRdist between CDR3 peptides within each V-J. Welch's t-statistics and random forest reduced roughly 530 V-J features to 10 to 15, which were used in a naive Bayes classifier (R e1071). The public reads were run again by TCRdb, first through fastp at Q25 and then through MiXCR, and only productive beta chains were kept. One record per CDR3 amino acid sequence lists the most common genes and DNA. Here the V and J calls rest on TCRdb's processing, not on the authors' analysis. For this sample the table gives approximately 630,000 distinct CDR3 sequences, of which 15% to 20% were detected only once. The top ten clones comprise over 3.5% of the sample.

Recombination connected TRBV28 to TRBJ1-5, with the D gene not clear enough to name. The TCR comes from a woman in her twenties or thirties with Graves' hyperthyroidism. What was sequenced was blood. The DNA is as follows: TGTGCCAGCAGTATCCCTCCGAAGCCCCAGCATTTT. It encodes CASSIPPKPQHF. Full variable domain (CDR3 extended with the reference TRBV28 and TRBJ1-5 proteins): DVKVTQSSRYLVKRTGEKVFLECVQDMDHENMFWYRQDPGLGLRLIYFSYDVKMKEKGDIPEGYSVSREKKERFSLILESASTNQTSMYLCASSIPPKPQHFGDGTRLSIL.